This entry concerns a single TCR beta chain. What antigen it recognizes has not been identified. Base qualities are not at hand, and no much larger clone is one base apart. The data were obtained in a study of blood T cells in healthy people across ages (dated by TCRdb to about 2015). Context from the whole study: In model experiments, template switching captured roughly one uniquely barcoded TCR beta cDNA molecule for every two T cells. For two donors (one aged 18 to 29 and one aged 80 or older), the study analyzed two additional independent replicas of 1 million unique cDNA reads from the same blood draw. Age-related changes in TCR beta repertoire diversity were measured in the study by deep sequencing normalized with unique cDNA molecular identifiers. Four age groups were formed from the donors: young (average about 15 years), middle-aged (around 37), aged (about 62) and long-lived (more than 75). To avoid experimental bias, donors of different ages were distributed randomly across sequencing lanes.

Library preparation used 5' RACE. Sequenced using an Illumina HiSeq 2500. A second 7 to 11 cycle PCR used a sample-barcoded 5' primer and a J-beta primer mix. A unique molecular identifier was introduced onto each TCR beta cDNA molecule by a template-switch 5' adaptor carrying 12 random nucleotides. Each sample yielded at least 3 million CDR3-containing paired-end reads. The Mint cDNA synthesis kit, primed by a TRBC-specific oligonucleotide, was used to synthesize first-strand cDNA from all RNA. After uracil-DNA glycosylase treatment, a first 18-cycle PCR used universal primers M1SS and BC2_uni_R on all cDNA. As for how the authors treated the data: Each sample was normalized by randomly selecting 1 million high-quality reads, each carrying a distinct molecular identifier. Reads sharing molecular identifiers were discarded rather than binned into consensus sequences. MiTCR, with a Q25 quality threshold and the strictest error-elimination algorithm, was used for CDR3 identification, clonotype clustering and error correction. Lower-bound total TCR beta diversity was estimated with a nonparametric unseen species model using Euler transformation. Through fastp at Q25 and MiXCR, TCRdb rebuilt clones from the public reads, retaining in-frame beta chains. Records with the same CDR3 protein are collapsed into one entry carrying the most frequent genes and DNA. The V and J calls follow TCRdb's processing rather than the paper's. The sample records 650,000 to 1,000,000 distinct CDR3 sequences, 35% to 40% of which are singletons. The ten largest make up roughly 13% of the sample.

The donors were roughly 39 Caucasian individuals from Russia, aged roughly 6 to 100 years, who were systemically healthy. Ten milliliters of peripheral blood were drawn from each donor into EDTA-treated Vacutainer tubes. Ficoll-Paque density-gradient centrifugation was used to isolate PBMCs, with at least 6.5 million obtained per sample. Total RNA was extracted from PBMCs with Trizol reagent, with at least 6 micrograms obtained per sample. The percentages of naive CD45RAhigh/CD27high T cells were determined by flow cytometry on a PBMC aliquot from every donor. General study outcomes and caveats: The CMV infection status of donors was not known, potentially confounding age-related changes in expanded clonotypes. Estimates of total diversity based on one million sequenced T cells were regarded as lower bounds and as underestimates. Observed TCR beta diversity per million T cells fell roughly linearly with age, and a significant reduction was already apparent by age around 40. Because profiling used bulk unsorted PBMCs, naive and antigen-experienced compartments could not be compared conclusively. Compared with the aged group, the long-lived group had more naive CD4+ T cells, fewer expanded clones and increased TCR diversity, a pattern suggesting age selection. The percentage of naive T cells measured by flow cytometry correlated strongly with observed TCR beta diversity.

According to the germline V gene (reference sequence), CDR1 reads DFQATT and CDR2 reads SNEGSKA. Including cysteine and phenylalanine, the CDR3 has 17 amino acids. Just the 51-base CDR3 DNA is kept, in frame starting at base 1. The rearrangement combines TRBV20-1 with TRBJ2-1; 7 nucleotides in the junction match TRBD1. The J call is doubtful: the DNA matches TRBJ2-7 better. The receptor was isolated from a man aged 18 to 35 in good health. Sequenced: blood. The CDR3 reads CSALLRGHKASYNEQYF. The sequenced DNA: TGCAGTGCTCTCTTGAGGGGGCACAAAGCTTCCTACAATGAGCAGTACTTC.